A single T cell receptor (beta chain) is shown here with its context. Its cognate antigen is unknown. The record originates from a study of regulatory and conventional T cells in RAG deficiency. Study-wide findings and caveats: These Omenn syndrome Treg sorts may hold peripherally activated cells instead. Shorter CDR3s in all patient subsets; >75% Treg-Tconv overlap in Omenn. Compared with controls, unique Treg TCR beta sequences dropped about 97-fold in Omenn syndrome and CID/AS.

Clones were read by immunoSEQ multiplex PCR, and TCRdb kept only the in-frame ones, dropping some. The repertoire holds some 35,000 clones, with roughly three quarters as singletons. The ends lost 0 bases at V and 4 bases at J; junction bases unmatched: 2. Germline lookup yields CDR1 SGHNT and CDR2 YYREEE (reference sequence). This CDR3 contains 14 residues. Blood CD4+ CD25-low CD127-high conventional T cells supplied the genomic DNA template. This sample was shared with a second study, whose subject was regulatory T cells. That paper states: The PCR used 52 TRBV and 13 TRBJ primers. Skewed V and J usage and few unique V-J pairs marked patient repertoires, most in Tregs.

This receptor was identified in a human donor in good health. Sequencing was carried out using CD4+ effector T cells sorted from blood. The chain is built from TRBV5-4 and TRBJ2-7, with 9 bases fitting TRBD1. DNA for the CDR3: TGTGCCAGCAGCTTGGACAGGGGGCGGTACGAGCAGTACTTC. Translated, it gives CASSLDRGRYEQYF.